Reported below is one T cell receptor beta chain. The antigen remains undetermined. This entry comes from a study of OX40 agonist ivuxolimab in advanced cancers. About the study: Eligibility admitted prior anti-PD-1, anti-PD-L1 or anti-CTLA-4 therapy; around 38% had some. Findings of the study overall: In general, CD8+ T cells held more expanded clones than CD4+ did, on average. At 0.1 to 3.0 mg/kg and by week 6, clonal expansion occurred in CD4+ and CD8+ blood T cells.

Clones were read by immunoSEQ multiplex PCR, and TCRdb kept only the in-frame ones, dropping some. The data contain about 5,100 clones, approximately 66% of them singletons. Prior autoimmune disease or systemic immunosuppression barred patients. The CDR3 loop spans 16 amino acids. V shed 1 base and J 7 bases; nucleotides not matched to a gene: 8. Germline V lookup: CDR1 SGHVS, CDR2 FQNEAQ. The chain employs TRBV7-8 and TRBJ2-1, with 9 bases identical to TRBD1. The sample was CD4+ or CD8+ T cells sorted from blood, taken in a trial of the OX40 agonist ivuxolimab. This receptor was obtained from an adult with an advanced solid tumor such as melanoma, head and neck, liver or kidney cancer. CDR3 sequence: CASSLERTGVSNEQFF. The CDR3 DNA follows: TGTGCCAGCAGCTTAGAAAGGACAGGGGTATCGAATGAGCAGTTCTTC.